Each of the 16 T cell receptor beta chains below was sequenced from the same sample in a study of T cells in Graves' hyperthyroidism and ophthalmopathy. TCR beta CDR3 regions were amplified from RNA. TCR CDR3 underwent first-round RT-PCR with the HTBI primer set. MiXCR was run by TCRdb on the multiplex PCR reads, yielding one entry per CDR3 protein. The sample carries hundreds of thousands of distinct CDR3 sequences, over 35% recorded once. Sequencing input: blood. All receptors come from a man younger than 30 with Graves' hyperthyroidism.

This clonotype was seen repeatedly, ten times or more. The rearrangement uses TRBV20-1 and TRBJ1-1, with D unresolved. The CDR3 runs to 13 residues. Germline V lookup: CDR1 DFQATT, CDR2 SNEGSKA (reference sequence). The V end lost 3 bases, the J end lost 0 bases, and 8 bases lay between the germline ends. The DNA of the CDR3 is TGCAGTGCTAGTGAAGGGTTGAACACTGAAGCTTTCTTT. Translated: CSASEGLNTEAFF.

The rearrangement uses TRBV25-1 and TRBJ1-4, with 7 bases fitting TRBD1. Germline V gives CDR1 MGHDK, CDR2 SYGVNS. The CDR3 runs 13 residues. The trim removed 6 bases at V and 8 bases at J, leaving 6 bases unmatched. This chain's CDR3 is CASRDRGPEKLFF. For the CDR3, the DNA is TGTGCCAGCAGAGATAGGGGGCCCGAAAAACTGTTTTTT. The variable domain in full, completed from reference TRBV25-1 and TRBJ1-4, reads EADIYQTPRYLVIGTGKKITLECSQTMGHDKMYWYQQDPGMELHLIHYSYGVNSTEKGDLSSESTVSRIRTEHFPLTLESARPSHTSQYLCASRDRGPEKLFFGSGTQLSVL.

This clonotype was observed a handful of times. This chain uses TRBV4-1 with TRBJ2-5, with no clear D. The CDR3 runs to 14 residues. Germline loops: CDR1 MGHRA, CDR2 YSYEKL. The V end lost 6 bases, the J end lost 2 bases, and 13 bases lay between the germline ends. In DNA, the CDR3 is TGCGCCAGCAGTTTCGTCCCCGGACAAGAGACCCAGTACTTC. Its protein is CASSFVPGQETQYF.

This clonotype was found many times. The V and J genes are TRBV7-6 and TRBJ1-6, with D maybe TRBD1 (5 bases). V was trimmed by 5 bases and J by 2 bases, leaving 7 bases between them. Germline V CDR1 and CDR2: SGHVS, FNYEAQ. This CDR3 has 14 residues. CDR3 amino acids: CASSKDTYNSPLHF. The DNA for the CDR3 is TGTGCCAGCAGCAAGGACACCTATAATTCACCCCTCCACTTT. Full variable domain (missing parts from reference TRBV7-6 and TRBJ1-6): GAGVSQSPRYKVTKRGQDVALRCDPISGHVSLYWYRQALGQGPEFLTYFNYEAQQDKSGLPNDRFSAERPEGSISTLTIQRTEQRDSAMYRCASSKDTYNSPLHFGNGTRLTVT.

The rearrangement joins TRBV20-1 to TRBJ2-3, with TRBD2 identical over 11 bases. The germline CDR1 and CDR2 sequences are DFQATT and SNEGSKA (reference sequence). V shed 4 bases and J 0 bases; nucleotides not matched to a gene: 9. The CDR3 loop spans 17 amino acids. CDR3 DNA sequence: TGCAGTGCTATCCCGGGACTAGCGGAACTTAGCACAGATACGCAGTATTTT. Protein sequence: CSAIPGLAELSTDTQYF.

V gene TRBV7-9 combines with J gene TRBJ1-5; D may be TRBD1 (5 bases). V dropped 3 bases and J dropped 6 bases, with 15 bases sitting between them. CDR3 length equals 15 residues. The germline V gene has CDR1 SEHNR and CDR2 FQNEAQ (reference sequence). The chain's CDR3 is CASSFGTGAGQPQHF. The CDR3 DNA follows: TGTGCCAGCAGCTTCGGGACGGGCGCGGGTCAGCCCCAGCATTTT.

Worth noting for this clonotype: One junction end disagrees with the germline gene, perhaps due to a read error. The CDR3 loop is CASSGSGQGAGELYF. The CDR3 bases are TGTGCCAGCAGCGGTTCGGGACAGGGAGCCGGGGAGCTGTACTTC. The gene calls are TRBV7-9 and TRBJ2-7; 9 bases are shared with TRBD1. Germline V gene sequence: CDR1 SEHNR, CDR2 FQNEAQ (reference sequence). The CDR3 runs to 15 residues.

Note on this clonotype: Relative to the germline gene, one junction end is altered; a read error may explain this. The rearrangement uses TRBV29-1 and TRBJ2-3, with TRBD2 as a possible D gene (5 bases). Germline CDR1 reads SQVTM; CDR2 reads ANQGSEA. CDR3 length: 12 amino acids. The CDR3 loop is CSVDGRTDTQYF. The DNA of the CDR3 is TGTAGCGTCGATGGGCGCACAGATACGCAGTATTTT.

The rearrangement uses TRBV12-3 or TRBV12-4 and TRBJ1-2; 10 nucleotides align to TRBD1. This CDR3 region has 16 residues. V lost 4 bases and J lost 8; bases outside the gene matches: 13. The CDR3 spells CASSSRTGGLIRGYTF. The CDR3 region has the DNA TGTGCCAGCAGTTCAAGGACAGGGGGGTTAATTCGCGGCTACACCTTC.

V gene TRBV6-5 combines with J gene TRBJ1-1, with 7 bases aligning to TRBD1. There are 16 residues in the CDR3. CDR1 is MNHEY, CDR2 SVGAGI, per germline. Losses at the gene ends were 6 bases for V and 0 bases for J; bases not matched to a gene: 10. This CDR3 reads CASSSRQGQLNTEAFF. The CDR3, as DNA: TGTGCCAGCAGCTCCCGACAGGGACAACTGAACACTGAAGCTTTCTTT.

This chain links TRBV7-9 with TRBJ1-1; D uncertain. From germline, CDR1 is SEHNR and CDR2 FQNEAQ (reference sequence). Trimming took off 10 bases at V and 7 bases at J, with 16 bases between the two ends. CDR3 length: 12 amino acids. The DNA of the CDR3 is TGTGCCACCACTCCTCAAGCTCGTGAAGCTTTCTTT. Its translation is CATTPQAREAFF.

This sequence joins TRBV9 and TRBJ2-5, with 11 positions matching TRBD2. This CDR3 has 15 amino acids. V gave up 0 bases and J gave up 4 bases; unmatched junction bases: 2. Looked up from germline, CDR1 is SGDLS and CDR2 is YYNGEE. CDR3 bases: TGTGCCAGCAGCGTAGGCGGGACTAGCGGAGAGACCCAGTACTTC. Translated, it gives CASSVGGTSGETQYF.

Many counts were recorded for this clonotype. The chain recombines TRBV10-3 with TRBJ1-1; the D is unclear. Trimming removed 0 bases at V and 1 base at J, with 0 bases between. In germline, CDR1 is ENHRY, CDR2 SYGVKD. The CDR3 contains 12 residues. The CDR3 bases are TGTGCCATCAGTGAGTCGAACACTGAAGCTTTCTTT. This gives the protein CAISESNTEAFF.

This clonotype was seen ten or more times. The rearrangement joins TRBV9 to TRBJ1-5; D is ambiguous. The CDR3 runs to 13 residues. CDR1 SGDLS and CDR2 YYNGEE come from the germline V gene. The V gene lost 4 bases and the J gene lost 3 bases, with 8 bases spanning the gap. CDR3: CASSSGINQPQHF. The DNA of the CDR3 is TGTGCCAGCAGCTCCGGGATCAATCAGCCCCAGCATTTT. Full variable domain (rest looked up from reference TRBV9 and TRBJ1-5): DSGVTQTPKHLITATGQRVTLRCSPRSGDLSVYWYQQSLDQGLQFLIQYYNGEERAKGNILERFSAQQFPDLHSELNLSSLELGDSALYFCASSSGINQPQHFGDGTRLSIL.

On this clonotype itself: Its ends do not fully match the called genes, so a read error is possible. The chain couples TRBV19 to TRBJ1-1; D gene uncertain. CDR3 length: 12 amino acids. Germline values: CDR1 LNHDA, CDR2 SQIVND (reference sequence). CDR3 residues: CASSVEATETFF. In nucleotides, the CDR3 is TGTGCCAGTAGTGTGGAGGCCACTGAAACTTTCTTT.

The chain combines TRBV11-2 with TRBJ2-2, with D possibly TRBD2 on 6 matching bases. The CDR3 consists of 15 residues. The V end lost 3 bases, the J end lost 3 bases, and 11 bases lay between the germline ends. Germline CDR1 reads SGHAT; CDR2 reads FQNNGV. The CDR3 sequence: CASSFSSGYTGELFF. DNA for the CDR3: TGTGCCAGCAGCTTCTCGAGCGGGTACACCGGGGAGCTGTTTTTT.